This entry features one T cell receptor beta chain sequence. In the study's own analysis: Reference gene primer amplification yielded estimated nucleated cell counts. Assay: immunoSEQ multiplex PCR; the TCRdb copy retains only in-frame clones and omits some. The D gene and trimming were derived from the DNA, and the V and J assignments and clone size from that table. The sample holds around 450,000 clones, roughly nine tenths seen once. The data stem from a study of blood T cell repertoires in COVID-19. Recruits, aged roughly 18 to 89 years, lived in 24 US areas. Germline V gene lookup returns CDR1 KGHSH and CDR2 LQKENI. The CDR3 runs 14 residues. V shed 3 bases and J shed 1 base, with 9 bases lying between them.

The sequencing input was PBMCs or T cells enriched from blood (not recorded which). The chain combines TRBV18 with TRBJ1-1; D is unclear. This TCR was sampled from a woman in her late teens or twenties with acute COVID-19. As DNA, the CDR3 is TGTGCCAGCTCACCCCAGAATACGAACACTGAAGCTTTCTTT. Amino acids: CASSPQNTNTEAFF.